These T cell receptor beta chains were read from a single sample in a study of cytotoxic CD8 clonotypes in ibrutinib-treated CLL. Data came from immunoSEQ multiplex PCR; TCRdb stores just in-frame clones and leaves some out. Altogether 30,000 to 40,000 clones are present, about 70% being singletons, with the ten largest covering about a quarter. The starting material was PBMCs, obtained before ibrutinib treatment. The receptors originated from a human donor with chronic lymphocytic leukemia. Each CDR3 is given without its conserved first and last residue.

v_gene,j_gene,CDR3aa
TRBV6-4,TRBJ2-3,ASSERQGASDTQY
TRBV6-1,TRBJ2-5,ASSDGISPRETQY
TRBV15,TRBJ2-3,ATSRESGFSTDTQY
TRBV6-5,TRBJ1-3,ASSRQGASGNTIY
TRBV4-1,TRBJ2-7,ASSPHPVEGARNEQY
TRBV5-8,TRBJ2-6,ASSLVLAGKPGANVLT
TRBV6-1,TRBJ2-1,ATKVTSVYNEQF
TRBV5-1,TRBJ2-1,ASSSGTSGGNEQF
TRBV11-2,TRBJ2-7,ASSPPWLPYEQY
TRBV9,TRBJ2-1,ASTLQRGQF
TRBV7-9,TRBJ2-7,ASSVGSTLLSYEQY
TRBV6-4,TRBJ2-7,ASSESPGQGAQEQY
TRBV5-1,TRBJ2-7,ASSQQPQASSYEQY
TRBV7-3,TRBJ2-7,ASSLMAGLYEQY
TRBV5-1,TRBJ1-1,ASSLRPGMVSEAF
TRBV6-5,TRBJ1-5,ASSTPGGGQPQH
TRBV15,TRBJ2-4,ATSRDRGRHDIRAKNIQY
TRBV5-6,TRBJ1-4,ASSLDRGREKLF
TRBV7-8,TRBJ2-7,ASSYIEGVGYEQY
TRBV7-7,TRBJ2-5,ASSLGQLEETQY
TRBV5-1,TRBJ1-5,ASSLAGQGGQPQH
TRBV14,TRBJ2-5,ASSWGGAQY
TRBV6-1,TRBJ1-5,ASSESTIQPQH
TRBV5-1,TRBJ1-5,ASSLVGDGNQPQH
TRBV7-6,TRBJ2-5,ASSLGLEETQY
TRBV6-5,TRBJ2-7,ASAGQGWDRQY
TRBV4-3,TRBJ2-2,ASSQVDGPTGELF
TRBV2,TRBJ2-5,ASSEGGAKQETQY
TRBV28,TRBJ1-1,ATSDRNTEAF
TRBV5-6,TRBJ2-6,ASSFRAGANVLT
TRBV10-3,TRBJ1-4,AISAENEKLF